The entry below describes one T cell receptor beta chain. TCRdb's copy holds only in-frame clones and misses some; the assay was immunoSEQ multiplex PCR. Among 440,000 or so clones listed, approximately 90% were seen once. The data stem from a study of blood T cell repertoires in COVID-19. The sample was peripheral blood. The sequence was collected from a woman aged 40-49 years with COVID-19, enrolled during active disease.

CDR3 bases: TGTGCCAGCAGCTTACTACAGTTCACTGAAGCTTTCTTT. It is translated as CASSLLQFTEAFF. The chain has TRBV11-3 and TRBJ1-1; unclear D gene. The CDR3 loop spans 13 amino acids. The V gene lost 2 bases and the J gene lost 4 bases, with 8 bases spanning the gap. Per the germline V gene, CDR1 is SGHNT and CDR2 is YENEEA.